This is a list of T cell receptor beta chains from one sample in a study of beta chain features in type 1 diabetes. Sequenced by immunoSEQ multiplex PCR; TCRdb stores in-frame clones only, minus some. The table has about 230,000 clones, around 9.6% seen once. What was sequenced was naive CD4+ T cells from blood. These receptors originate from a young woman in good health. CDR3s include the opening cysteine and the closing phenylalanine or tryptophan. Each record gives: D gene, J gene, V gene, clone size, CDR3 DNA, CDR3 protein. A D gene is named only where the DNA matches it firmly. Size is omitted from some rows. Given values are once, few, many or a class for expanded clones.

D gene: TRBD2; J gene: TRBJ2-7; V gene: TRBV7-2; clone size: few; CDR3 DNA: TGTGCCAGCAGCTTAGGCCGACTAGCGGGTACCTACGAGCAGTACTTC; CDR3 protein: CASSLGRLAGTYEQYF
D gene: TRBD1; J gene: TRBJ1-2; V gene: TRBV6-5; clone size: -; CDR3 DNA: TGTGCCAGCAGGAGAGGGACAGCCGATGGCTACACCTTC; CDR3 protein: CASRRGTADGYTF
D gene: -; J gene: TRBJ2-1; V gene: TRBV9; clone size: few; CDR3 DNA: TGTGCCAGCAGCTTGCTCGGGGGATCCTACAATGAGCAGTTCTTC; CDR3 protein: CASSLLGGSYNEQFF
D gene: TRBD2; J gene: TRBJ2-4; V gene: TRBV2; clone size: -; CDR3 DNA: TGTGCCAGCAGTGAATCCCCGGGGGGGTTAGCCAAAAACATTCAGTACTTC; CDR3 protein: CASSESPGGLAKNIQYF
D gene: -; J gene: TRBJ2-5; V gene: TRBV18; clone size: -; CDR3 DNA: TGTGCCAGCTCACCAAGGGAGGTACACAAGGATCAAGAGACCCAGTACTTC; CDR3 protein: CASSPREVHKDQETQYF
D gene: -; J gene: TRBJ2-1; V gene: TRBV4-1; clone size: -; CDR3 DNA: TGCGCCAGCAGCCAGACCGGGGTGAGTGAGCAGTTCTTC; CDR3 protein: CASSQTGVSEQFF
D gene: TRBD1; J gene: TRBJ2-7; V gene: TRBV11-2; clone size: few; CDR3 DNA: TGTGCCAGCAGCGCCCTCAGGGGGTTACGATCTTCCTACGAGCAGTACTTC; CDR3 protein: CASSALRGLRSSYEQYF
D gene: -; J gene: TRBJ2-7; V gene: TRBV6-5; clone size: many; CDR3 DNA: TGTGCCACCACCGGACAGTTCTACGAGCAGTACTTC; CDR3 protein: CATTGQFYEQYF
D gene: TRBD1; J gene: TRBJ2-2; V gene: TRBV30; clone size: -; CDR3 DNA: TGTGCCTGGAGTCCGGCCGGGACAGGGAACACCGGGGAGCTGTTTTTT; CDR3 protein: CAWSPAGTGNTGELFF
D gene: TRBD2; J gene: TRBJ2-1; V gene: TRBV7-6; clone size: few; CDR3 DNA: TGTGCCAGCAGCTTAGTAGCGGGAGGGTCGGGTAATGAGCAGTTCTTC; CDR3 protein: CASSLVAGGSGNEQFF
D gene: TRBD1; J gene: TRBJ2-1; V gene: TRBV7-6; clone size: few; CDR3 DNA: TGTGCCAGCAGCTTTAAGGGCGGCAGGGGGCGCAATGAGCAGTTCTTC; CDR3 protein: CASSFKGGRGRNEQFF
D gene: -; J gene: TRBJ2-1; V gene: TRBV18; clone size: -; CDR3 DNA: TGTGCCAGCTCACCACGGCCAAACTCCTACAATGAGCAGTTCTTC; CDR3 protein: CASSPRPNSYNEQFF
D gene: -; J gene: TRBJ2-3; V gene: TRBV15; clone size: few; CDR3 DNA: TGTGCCACCAGCAGAGATTTGGAGCCATCCACAGATACGCAGTATTTT; CDR3 protein: CATSRDLEPSTDTQYF
D gene: TRBD1; J gene: TRBJ2-1; V gene: TRBV18; clone size: few; CDR3 DNA: TGTGCCAGCTCACGCGGACAGGGTGTATACAATGAGCAGTTCTTC; CDR3 protein: CASSRGQGVYNEQFF
D gene: -; J gene: TRBJ1-2; V gene: TRBV5-8; clone size: few; CDR3 DNA: TGTGCCAGCAGCTTCCTCCACCGACTTTACAGGGACCTTAACTATGGCTACACCTTC; CDR3 protein: CASSFLHRLYRDLNYGYTF
D gene: -; J gene: TRBJ1-2; V gene: TRBV2; clone size: few; CDR3 DNA: TGTGCCAGCAGTTTGACCCAGGGTGCTGGCTACACCTTC; CDR3 protein: CASSLTQGAGYTF
D gene: -; J gene: TRBJ2-7; V gene: TRBV2; clone size: -; CDR3 DNA: TGTGCCAGCAGTGAATTCTCCGAGCAGTACTTC; CDR3 protein: CASSEFSEQYF
D gene: TRBD1; J gene: TRBJ2-7; V gene: TRBV6-5; clone size: -; CDR3 DNA: TGTGCCAGCAGCCGACAGGGGGGCGGCGAGCAGTACTTC; CDR3 protein: CASSRQGGGEQYF
D gene: TRBD1; J gene: TRBJ2-5; V gene: TRBV5-4; clone size: -; CDR3 DNA: TGTGCCAGCAGCGACGCCAGGGGGCCCGGGGAGACCCAGTACTTC; CDR3 protein: CASSDARGPGETQYF
D gene: -; J gene: TRBJ2-1; V gene: TRBV6-5; clone size: -; CDR3 DNA: TGTGCCAGCAGTTACTCGACCTTGCTAGTTAATGAGCAGTTCTTC; CDR3 protein: CASSYSTLLVNEQFF
D gene: -; J gene: TRBJ1-1; V gene: TRBV5-1; clone size: -; CDR3 DNA: TGCGCCAGCAGCTTGGTAGCAGGGCTGAACACTGAAGCTTTCTTT; CDR3 protein: CASSLVAGLNTEAFF
D gene: -; J gene: TRBJ2-2; V gene: TRBV5-1; clone size: few; CDR3 DNA: TGCGCCAGCGGGCGGGACAACACCGGGGAGCTGTTTTTT; CDR3 protein: CASGRDNTGELFF
D gene: TRBD1; J gene: TRBJ1-1; V gene: TRBV7-8; clone size: -; CDR3 DNA: TGTGCCAGCAGCTTAGTGGGGGACAGTGAAGCTTTCTTT; CDR3 protein: CASSLVGDSEAFF
D gene: TRBD1; J gene: TRBJ2-7; V gene: TRBV29-1; clone size: few; CDR3 DNA: TGCAGCGTAGACGGACAGGGTGACGACGAGCAGTACTTC; CDR3 protein: CSVDGQGDDEQYF
D gene: TRBD2; J gene: TRBJ2-1; V gene: TRBV5-1; clone size: few; CDR3 DNA: TGCGCCAGCAGCAGAGGGGAGGGGAGCGGTCAGAATGAGCAGTTCTTC; CDR3 protein: CASSRGEGSGQNEQFF
D gene: TRBD2; J gene: TRBJ2-3; V gene: TRBV2; clone size: few; CDR3 DNA: TGTGCCAGCAGTGACCGGGCGGGAGGCACAGATACGCAGTATTTT; CDR3 protein: CASSDRAGGTDTQYF
D gene: TRBD1; J gene: TRBJ2-7; V gene: TRBV2; clone size: few; CDR3 DNA: TGTGCCACCCTCGACGGGACAGACTACGAGCAGTACTTC; CDR3 protein: CATLDGTDYEQYF
D gene: -; J gene: TRBJ2-2; V gene: TRBV7-6; clone size: -; CDR3 DNA: TGTGCCAGCAGCGCGCGCCAGACAGGAGGGGAGCTGTTTTTT; CDR3 protein: CASSARQTGGELFF
D gene: TRBD2; J gene: TRBJ2-3; V gene: TRBV6-4; clone size: few; CDR3 DNA: TGTGCCAGCAGTTCGTCGACTAGCGGAGGCACAGATACGCAGTATTTT; CDR3 protein: CASSSSTSGGTDTQYF
D gene: TRBD2; J gene: TRBJ2-1; V gene: TRBV2; clone size: few; CDR3 DNA: TGTGCCAGCGGCGCTTCGGGACTAGCAGGCAATGAGCAGTTCTTC; CDR3 protein: CASGASGLAGNEQFF
D gene: -; J gene: TRBJ2-3; V gene: TRBV5-1; clone size: -; CDR3 DNA: TGCGCCAGCAGCCCTGAGATTCACGGTACGCAGTATTTT; CDR3 protein: CASSPEIHGTQYF
D gene: -; J gene: TRBJ1-2; V gene: TRBV7-9; clone size: many; CDR3 DNA: TGTGCCAGCAGCTTAGTCCTTAACTATGGCTACACCTTC; CDR3 protein: CASSLVLNYGYTF
D gene: TRBD2; J gene: TRBJ2-5; V gene: TRBV7-8; clone size: few; CDR3 DNA: TGTGCCAGCAGCCTGGGACTAGCGGGTTTTCAAGAGACCCAGTACTTC; CDR3 protein: CASSLGLAGFQETQYF